This T cell receptor beta chain appears in the sequencing data of a study of T cell repertoires in cytomegalovirus infection. Study summary: Public TCR beta signatures provided an indication of both CMV infection and a matching HLA type.

Trimming took 0 bases from V and 3 from J; bases not matched to a gene: 3. The V gene's germline CDR1 is SGHDT and CDR2 YYEEEE. The CDR3 is 15 amino acids. TCRdb re-called the reads with MiXCR, one entry per CDR3 protein. The sample lists roughly 760,000 distinct CDR3 sequences; roughly a third were seen once. To note about this clonotype: Its specificity is not known.

Study-level findings and limits: The ex vivo response was dominated by HLA-C-restricted CMV-specific TCR beta clonotypes. Summed public TCR beta family frequency identified CMV carriers bearing the relevant HLA.

Source material: PBMCs. The receptor was isolated from a human donor in good health (CMV status not recorded). Some clones in this sample may be carry-over from other donors' samples. The chain joins TRBV5-6 to TRBJ1-5; 7 bases map to TRBD1. CDR3 in amino acids: CASSLGDSPNQPQHF. The CDR3 bases are TGTGCCAGCAGCTTGGGGGACAGCCCCAATCAGCCCCAGCATTTT. The complete variable domain, with remaining parts taken from reference TRBV5-6 and TRBJ1-5, reads DAGVTQSPTHLIKTRGQQVTLRCSPKSGHDTVSWYQQALGQGPQFIFQYYEEEERQRGNFPDRFSGHQFPNYSSELNVNALLLGDSALYLCASSLGDSPNQPQHFGDGTRLSIL.